The clone carrying this T cell receptor (beta chain) was counted a few times. The data belong to a study of T-cell reconstitution after alpha-beta-depleted transplantation in children. The CDR3 sequence is 13 residues long. Unmatched junction bases numbered 6, after V lost 1 base and J lost 9 bases. Germline lookup yields CDR1 SQVTM and CDR2 ANQGSEA. It was with unique molecular identifiers that the TCRbeta library was prepared. TCRdb recomputed calls from the PCR reads with MiXCR, one row per CDR3 protein. The repertoire holds fewer than 550,000 distinct CDR3 sequences, with approximately 11% as singletons.

The chain recombines TRBV29-1 with TRBJ2-1, with 7 positions matching TRBD1. This TCR was recovered from a human donor who donated a stem cell graft to a child with acute myeloid leukemia. This specimen was PBMCs from the stem cell graft donor, taken from the stem cell graft. CDR3 amino acids: CSVEGYRGTEQFF. CDR3 bases: TGCAGCGTTGAAGGGTACAGGGGCACTGAGCAGTTCTTC.